These T cell receptor beta chains were read from a single sample in a study of T cell repertoires in cytomegalovirus infection. MiXCR was run by TCRdb on the reads, yielding one entry per CDR3 protein. The sample records under 850,000 distinct CDR3 sequences, 35% to 45% being singletons. What was sequenced was PBMCs. These receptors were taken from a human donor in good health (CMV status not recorded). Some clones in this sample may be carry-over from other donors' samples. The CDR3 runs from the conserved cysteine through the conserved F or W. The D gene is left open where the match is weak. Clone size, where shown, is once, few, many, or a class for clones that have expanded.

v_gene	j_gene	d_gene	abundance	CDR3aa	CDR3nt
TRBV5-4	TRBJ2-5	NA	few	CASSLLREETQYF	TGTGCCAGCAGCTTGCTTCGGGAAGAGACCCAGTACTTC
TRBV29-1	TRBJ2-3	NA	few	CSVGPRGFPTDTQYF	TGCAGCGTTGGTCCGCGAGGATTTCCCACAGATACGCAGTATTTT
TRBV6-5	TRBJ1-6	NA	NA	CASSYRQGANRAANSPLHF	TGTGCCAGCAGTTACAGGCAGGGAGCAAACCGGGCGGCGAATTCACCCCTCCACTTT
TRBV15	TRBJ2-7	NA	NA	CATSRDRGSYEQYF	TGTGCCACCAGCAGAGATCGGGGATCCTACGAGCAGTACTTC
TRBV29-1	TRBJ2-1	TRBD2	NA	CSVYKREGPTEQFF	TGCAGCGTCTACAAGCGGGAGGGCCCGACTGAGCAGTTCTTC
TRBV20-1	TRBJ1-1	NA	many	CSASGNTEAFF	TGCAGTGCTAGCGGGAACACTGAAGCTTTCTTT
TRBV5-1	TRBJ1-1	NA	few	CASSLYGAGTEAFF	TGCGCCAGCAGCTTGTACGGGGCAGGCACTGAAGCTTTCTTT
TRBV12-3/TRBV12-4	TRBJ2-1	TRBD2	few	CASSRGLAGYNEQFF	TGTGCCAGCAGTAGGGGACTAGCGGGATACAATGAGCAGTTCTTC
TRBV2	TRBJ1-1	NA	once	CASRVDLSEAFF	TGTGCCAGCAGAGTAGACCTTTCTGAAGCTTTCTTT
TRBV6-6	TRBJ1-4	NA	NA	CASSYAQGWHEKLFF	TGTGCCAGCAGTTACGCGCAGGGGTGGCATGAAAAACTGTTTTTT
TRBV29-1	TRBJ2-7	NA	NA	CSVTTTWTSSEQYF	TGCAGCGTTACTACTACATGGACTTCCTCCGAGCAGTACTTC
TRBV6-1	TRBJ1-1	NA	few	CASSWDFRSEAFF	TGTGCCAGCAGCTGGGACTTCCGTTCAGAAGCTTTCTTT
TRBV7-2	TRBJ2-1	TRBD2	many	CASSQPGLISGSSYNEQFF	TGTGCCAGCAGCCAGCCGGGGTTGATTAGCGGGAGCTCCTACAATGAGCAGTTCTTC
TRBV7-9	TRBJ2-6	NA	NA	CAAAGTPDVSGANVLTF	TGTGCCGCCGCCGGGACACCAGACGTCTCTGGGGCCAACGTCCTGACTTTC
TRBV9	TRBJ2-3	NA	NA	CASSGSGSSITDTQYF	TGTGCCAGCAGCGGCAGCGGGTCGTCGATCACAGATACGCAGTATTTT
TRBV7-3	TRBJ1-4	NA	NA	CSSSSTAAGELFF	TGTTCCAGCAGCTCGACAGCCGCTGGGGAACTGTTTTTT
TRBV28	TRBJ1-2	NA	few	CASSLIQDLYGYTF	TGTGCCAGCAGTTTAATACAGGACCTCTATGGCTACACCTTC
TRBV7-3	TRBJ2-5	NA	once	CASSLNPGNQETQYF	TGTGCCAGCAGCTTAAATCCCGGAAACCAAGAGACCCAGTACTTC
TRBV2	TRBJ1-3	NA	NA	CASKGTASGNTIYF	TGTGCCAGCAAGGGGACGGCCTCTGGAAACACCATATATTTT
TRBV7-2	TRBJ2-3	NA	many	CASSQPRTDTQYF	TGTGCCAGCAGCCAACCTAGAACAGATACGCAGTATTTT
TRBV7-8	TRBJ2-5	TRBD1	NA	CASSLWGQGGTQETQYF	TGTGCCAGCAGCTTATGGGGACAGGGAGGGACCCAAGAGACCCAGTACTTC
TRBV5-1	TRBJ1-1	NA	NA	CASSFSAGATEAFF	TGCGCCAGCAGCTTTTCCGCGGGGGCCACTGAAGCTTTCTTT
TRBV28	TRBJ2-5	NA	few	CASSLQTQRKGQETQYF	TGTGCCAGCAGTTTACAGACGCAGAGGAAGGGGCAAGAGACCCAGTACTTC
TRBV27	TRBJ2-3	TRBD2	NA	CASKRRESHTQYF	TGTGCCAGCAAACGGCGGGAGTCCCATACGCAGTATTTT
TRBV28	TRBJ2-7	NA	NA	CASSDREVYEQYF	TGTGCCAGCAGCGACAGGGAGGTCTACGAGCAGTACTTC
TRBV6-5	TRBJ1-1	TRBD1	NA	CARSYERTGNTEAFF	TGTGCCCGCAGTTACGAGAGGACAGGGAACACTGAAGCTTTCTTT
TRBV28	TRBJ2-7	NA	NA	CASSTPRGSYEQYF	TGTGCCAGCAGCACTCCGCGAGGGTCCTACGAGCAGTACTTC